These 3 T cell receptor beta chains share one sample of origin, sequenced in a study of CD8 T cells in ankylosing spondylitis (dated by TCRdb to about 2017). Library prep was done by 5' RACE. The sequencer was an Illumina HiSeq 2500. TCRdb reprocessing: public reads trimmed at Q25 with fastp, clones called with MiXCR, in-frame beta chains kept. Rows matching on CDR3 protein sequence are summarized as one entry with the most common DNA and genes. Within this sample are 150,000 to 200,000 distinct CDR3 sequences, with 11% of them counted one time only. The ten largest account for about 29% of the sample. Sequencing input: blood, either unsorted or a sorted T cell fraction (not recorded which). These receptors originate from a male donor with ankylosing spondylitis or in good health (not recorded which).

In this sample, this clonotype turned up many times. At one end the junction does not follow the germline gene, possibly because of a read error. The rearrangement joins TRBV5-1 to TRBJ2-2, with a tentative D call TRBD1 (6 bases). Germline lookup yields CDR1 SGHRS and CDR2 YFSETQ. This CDR3 is 15 amino acids long. The CDR3 loop is CPSSSEQGNTGELFF. CDR3 bases: TGCCCCAGCAGCTCTGAACAGGGGAACACCGGGGAGCTGTTTTTT.

This clonotype has at least ten counts. The V call is TRBV19, the J call TRBJ1-3; TRBD1 aligns across 9 bases. The CDR3 is 14 residues long. The V gene end was trimmed by 5 bases and the J gene end by 11 bases; junction bases not matched to a gene: 10. The V gene's germline CDR1 is LNHDA and CDR2 SQIVND (reference sequence). The CDR3: CASSPGTGYFAIYF. Written as DNA, the CDR3 is TGTGCCAGTAGTCCCGGGACAGGGTATTTCGCCATATATTTT.

This clonotype has a handful of counts. The V call is TRBV12-3 or TRBV12-4, the J call TRBJ2-3; D is ambiguous. Deletions cut 6 bases from V and 8 bases from J, with 15 bases between. The CDR3 runs to 13 residues. CDR3 amino acids: CASSTSRVGTQYF. The CDR3 DNA reads TGTGCCAGCAGCACGTCCCGTGTCGGTACGCAGTATTTT.